Following are 32 T cell receptor beta chains from one sample sequenced in a study of CD8 T cells in Susac syndrome. Reverse transcription of 0.5 to 1 ug RNA was carried out with random hexamers. TCRdb passed the immunoSEQ multiplex PCR reads through MiXCR, listing each CDR3 protein once. The sample has under 150,000 distinct CDR3 sequences; approximately 94% are singletons. The specimen was CD4+ T cells from PBMCs. The receptors stem from a human donor with Susac syndrome.

The chain carries TRBV15 and TRBJ1-1, with a tentative D call TRBD1 (6 bases). The CDR3 runs to 16 residues. Germline values: CDR1 LNHNV, CDR2 YYDKDF (reference sequence). The ends were cut back, 4 bases at V and 3 bases at J, with 18 bases in the middle. The CDR3 nucleotides are TGTGCCACCAGCACCACCCCCGACAGGAAATACACTGAAGCTTTCTTT. The encoded protein is CATSTTPDRKYTEAFF.

This chain links TRBV28 with TRBJ2-5, with no clear D. The CDR3 totals 14 residues. Germline assignment: CDR1 MDHEN and CDR2 SYDVKM. The ends were cut back, 3 bases at V and 5 bases at J, with 13 bases in the middle. The CDR3 sequence is CASSLSMGYETQYF. The CDR3, as DNA: TGTGCCAGCAGTTTGAGTATGGGGTATGAGACCCAGTACTTC.

The chain joins TRBV18 to TRBJ1-2; D call uncertain. CDR1 is KGHSH, CDR2 LQKENI, per germline. The V end was cut by 2 bases, the J end by 2 bases, with 9 bases between. The CDR3 extends over 14 amino acids. The CDR3 here is CASSPSSSNYGYTF. Written as DNA, the CDR3 is TGTGCCAGCTCACCAAGCTCGAGCAACTATGGCTACACCTTC.

The chain carries TRBV7-8 and TRBJ1-2; D is undetermined. This CDR3 contains 15 residues. Germline V gene data show CDR1 as SGHVS and CDR2 as FQNEAQ. Trimming left V 5 bases short and J 4 bases short, with 17 bases between. CDR3 region: CASSVNGQAPYGYTF. CDR3 nucleotide sequence: TGTGCCAGCAGCGTAAACGGGCAGGCCCCCTATGGCTACACCTTC.

This chain uses TRBV25-1 with TRBJ1-4; D unclear. This CDR3 has 15 residues. Germline V gene data show CDR1 as MGHDK and CDR2 as SYGVNS. V lost 1 base and J lost 1, with 7 bases in between. The CDR3 DNA follows: TGTGCCAGCAGTGAATCAAGGGTAACTAATGAAAAACTGTTTTTT. This codes for CASSESRVTNEKLFF.

The rearrangement uses TRBV3-1 and TRBJ2-3; tentatively, D is TRBD1 or TRBD2 (5 bases each). Trimming left V 4 bases short and J 3 bases short, with 14 bases between. Germline values: CDR1 LGHDT, CDR2 YNNKEL (reference sequence). The CDR3 runs 15 residues. CDR3 residues: CASSPRDGLTDTQYF. The DNA for the CDR3 is TGTGCCAGCAGCCCCCGGGACGGCTTGACAGATACGCAGTATTTT.

The chain joins TRBV27 to TRBJ2-7; D is unclear. This CDR3 has 14 amino acids. Germline V gene data show CDR1 as MNHEY and CDR2 as SMNVEV (reference sequence). The ends were cut back, 1 base at V and 0 bases at J, with 7 bases in the middle. The CDR3 region is CASSLFPSSYEQYF. The DNA of the CDR3 is TGTGCCAGCAGTTTATTCCCGAGCTCCTACGAGCAGTACTTC.

The chain is built from TRBV27 and TRBJ2-1, with unresolved D. The CDR3 consists of 11 residues. V lost 8 bases and J 10 bases, leaving 12 bases between the germline ends. CDR1 and CDR2 from the germline V gene are MNHEY and SMNVEV (reference sequence). The CDR3 loop is CASGGSGEQFF. The DNA of the CDR3 is TGTGCCAGCGGCGGTTCGGGCGAGCAGTTCTTC.

The V gene is TRBV7-2, the J gene TRBJ2-3; the match to TRBD2 covers 9 bases. Germline CDR1 is SGHTA and CDR2 is FQGNSA. Germline trimming cut 4 bases from V and 2 bases from J; bases unmatched to any gene: 7. This CDR3 is built from 16 residues. CDR3: CASSSAAGGPTDTQYF. In nucleotides, the CDR3 is TGTGCCAGCAGCTCCGCGGCGGGGGGGCCCACAGATACGCAGTATTTT.

The V gene is TRBV20-1, the J gene TRBJ1-5, with D possibly TRBD1 on 5 matching bases. Germline CDR1 is DFQATT and CDR2 is SNEGSKA (reference sequence). This CDR3 contains 12 residues. The CDR3 loop reads CRQRGGNQPQHF. For the CDR3, the DNA is TGCAGACAACGGGGGGGCAATCAGCCCCAGCATTTT.

The rearrangement uses TRBV6-5 and TRBJ1-1; D is perhaps TRBD1 (6 bases). Germline CDR1 is MNHEY and CDR2 is SVGAGI. The CDR3 runs to 13 residues. V was cut by 7 bases and J by 1 base, with 10 bases left in between. This chain's CDR3 is CASKTGANTEAFF. As DNA, the CDR3 is TGTGCCAGCAAGACAGGAGCGAACACTGAAGCTTTCTTT.

This chain joins TRBV2 and TRBJ1-2; 7 bases match TRBD1. CDR1 is SNHLY, CDR2 FYNNEI, per germline. The CDR3 extends over 13 amino acids. V shed 3 bases and J 7 bases; nucleotides not matched to a gene: 5. The CDR3 DNA reads as TGTGCCAGCAGTGAGGGACAGCGGTTTGGCTACACCTTC. It is translated as CASSEGQRFGYTF.

The chain uses TRBV18 and TRBJ1-2, with 7 bases fitting TRBD1. This CDR3 comprises 14 residues. From germline, CDR1 is KGHSH and CDR2 LQKENI. Trimming cost V 0 bases and J 6 bases; bases outside gene matches: 4. CDR3 nucleotide sequence: TGTGCCAGCTCACCACCTCAGGGGGTCGATGGCTACACCTTC. Protein sequence: CASSPPQGVDGYTF.

The J gene is TRBJ1-1, the V gene TRBV29-1, with D possibly TRBD1 on 5 matching bases. Trimming removed 4 bases from V and 1 base from J, with 19 bases in between. The CDR3 is 16 residues long. CDR1 and CDR2 from the germline V gene are SQVTM and ANQGSEA. CDR3 bases: TGCAGCGTTGGCCCCTCCAGGGCGAAGGCGAACACTGAAGCTTTCTTT. Protein: CSVGPSRAKANTEAFF.

The chain recombines TRBV5-1 with TRBJ2-5; TRBD1 is a possible D gene (6 bases). The germline V and J ends were trimmed by 0 bases and 4 bases, with 10 bases remaining between them. The V gene's germline CDR1 is SGHRS and CDR2 YFSETQ. CDR3 length: 14 residues. The chain's CDR3 is CASSLDWGRETQYF. The CDR3 coding sequence is TGCGCCAGCAGCTTGGATTGGGGGCGAGAGACCCAGTACTTC. The whole variable domain, filled in from reference TRBV5-1 and TRBJ2-5, reads KAGVTQTPRYLIKTRGQQVTLSCSPISGHRSVSWYQQTPGQGLQFLFEYFSETQRNKGNFPGRFSGRQFSNSRSEMNVSTLELGDSALYLCASSLDWGRETQYFGPGTRLLVL.

Comments on this clonotype: The CDR3 ends on some other residue instead of the conserved phenylalanine or tryptophan, so this is likely a read error. The DNA is omitted, as the CDR3 cannot be located on it reliably, and the CDR3 follows TCRdb's listing. The V call is TRBV3-1, the J call TRBJ1-1. The germline gives CDR1 LGHDT, CDR2 YNNKEL (reference sequence). The CDR3 adds up to 15 amino acids, both ends counted. The CDR3 is CASSQVGVRITEAFL.

In DNA form, the CDR3 reads TGCAGCGTCGCATCACAGTATGGCTACACCTTC. Translating it yields CSVASQYGYTF. This chain uses TRBV29-1 with TRBJ1-2; D remains unclear. Germline V lookup: CDR1 SQVTM, CDR2 ANQGSEA. The CDR3 runs to 11 residues. V was shortened by 6 bases and J by 5 bases, with 10 bases between the two germline ends.

This chain connects TRBV5-1 to TRBJ2-1; 7 positions match TRBD1. The V and J ends lost 2 bases and 0 bases, in that order; junction bases with no gene match: 2. Germline V CDR1 and CDR2: SGHRS, YFSETQ. This CDR3 contains 15 residues. DNA for the CDR3: TGCGCCAGCAGCTTAGGACAGGTCTCCTACAATGAGCAGTTCTTC. Its protein product is CASSLGQVSYNEQFF.

The rearrangement uses TRBV14 and TRBJ2-3; TRBD2 might be the D (5 bases). The CDR3 runs 15 residues. Trimming pared 8 bases from V and 3 bases from J, leaving 18 bases between. Germline values: CDR1 SGHDN, CDR2 FVKESK. Written as DNA, the CDR3 is TGTGCCAGCTCTGGGCGAGCGGTCATTACAGATACGCAGTATTTT. Amino acids: CASSGRAVITDTQYF.

This rearrangement joins TRBV27 to TRBJ2-6; D is ambiguous. V lost 0 bases to trimming and J lost 1 base, with 4 bases between them. The CDR3 is 15 amino acids. Germline V gene sequence: CDR1 MNHEY, CDR2 SMNVEV (reference sequence). The CDR3 reads CASSLSKSGANVLTF. In DNA, the CDR3 is TGTGCCAGCAGTTTATCAAAATCTGGGGCCAACGTCCTGACTTTC.

The chain links TRBV4-1 to TRBJ2-7, with TRBD1 matching over 12 bases. Germline CDR1 reads MGHRA; CDR2 reads YSYEKL. The trim removed 3 bases at V and 1 base at J, leaving 4 bases unmatched. This CDR3 has 16 residues. The CDR3 nucleotides are TGCGCCAGCAGCCAGGGACAGGGGGCTCTTTCCTACGAGCAGTACTTC. This encodes CASSQGQGALSYEQYF.

V is TRBV29-1 and J is TRBJ2-1; a weak D match, TRBD2 (5 bases). The germline V gene has CDR1 SQVTM and CDR2 ANQGSEA. The CDR3 has 13 residues. V was cut by 2 bases and J by 10 bases, with 15 bases left in between. This CDR3 reads CSVENSRPGEQFF. The CDR3, as DNA: TGCAGCGTTGAAAACTCAAGACCGGGAGAGCAGTTCTTC.

The rearrangement links TRBV29-1 to TRBJ2-1, with D unclear. Germline V lookup: CDR1 SQVTM, CDR2 ANQGSEA. This CDR3 spans 12 amino acids. V lost 1 base and J lost 9, with 10 bases in between. CDR3: CSVEGIVVEQFF. CDR3 DNA sequence: TGCAGCGTTGAAGGGATAGTGGTTGAGCAGTTCTTC.

The chain employs TRBV20-1 and TRBJ1-1; D not resolved. Trimming stripped 1 base from V and 5 bases from J, with 8 bases between. Germline CDR1 reads DFQATT; CDR2 reads SNEGSKA (reference sequence). The CDR3 contains 12 residues. The CDR3 sequence: CSARAPPTEAFF. The CDR3 nucleotides are TGCAGTGCTAGAGCCCCCCCAACTGAAGCTTTCTTT.

The CDR3 nucleotides are TGTGCCAGCAGCGTAGATGGCCCGCCCACAGATACGCAGTATTTT. Translating gives CASSVDGPPTDTQYF. The chain is built from TRBV9 and TRBJ2-3; D gene uncertain. Per germline, CDR1 SGDLS and CDR2 YYNGEE. V was trimmed by 0 bases and J by 2 bases, leaving 10 bases between them. The CDR3 is 15 residues long.

This clonotype has only a few counts. The genes are TRBV20-1 and TRBJ1-1; perhaps TRBD1 as D (6 bases). Trimming took 1 base from V and 2 from J, leaving 11 bases between them. Germline assignment: CDR1 DFQATT and CDR2 SNEGSKA (reference sequence). The CDR3 length is 14 residues. CDR3 region: CSARVGGLNTEAFF. The CDR3 nucleotides read TGCAGTGCTAGAGTTGGGGGGCTCAACACTGAAGCTTTCTTT.

This chain links TRBV6-6 with TRBJ2-1, with D possibly being TRBD2 (7 bases). There are 15 residues in the CDR3. CDR1 MNHNY and CDR2 SVGAGI come from the germline V gene (reference sequence). V was trimmed by 7 bases and J by 8 bases, leaving 21 bases between them. The CDR3, as DNA: TGTGCCAGCACCCTAGGGGGGGTTGGGTCAGATGAGCAGTTCTTC. Amino acids: CASTLGGVGSDEQFF.

J is TRBJ2-2 and V is TRBV12-3 or TRBV12-4; D remains unclear. This CDR3 is 14 amino acids long. The V end lost 4 bases, the J end lost 0 bases, and 6 bases lay between the germline ends. The CDR3 loop is CASSSPPNTGELFF. The CDR3 DNA is TGTGCCAGCAGTTCACCTCCGAACACCGGGGAGCTGTTTTTT.

This rearrangement joins TRBV6-5 to TRBJ2-2; weak D call: TRBD2 (6 bases). Trimming shortened V by 6 bases and J by 6 bases, and 17 bases separated the two germline ends. Germline-derived CDR1 and CDR2 are MNHEY and SVGAGI. This CDR3 region has 15 residues. The CDR3 DNA reads TGTGCCAGCAGCTCCGGGCCGCCGGGAGCCGGGGAGCTGTTTTTT. It yields the protein CASSSGPPGAGELFF.

This clonotype was detected once. The chain employs TRBV5-1 and TRBJ2-3; D ambiguous. Deletions cut 3 bases from V and 2 bases from J, with 13 bases between. CDR3 length: 15 residues. Germline CDR1 and CDR2: SGHRS and YFSETQ. CDR3 sequence reads: CASSSRGFNTDTQYF. CDR3 DNA: TGCGCCAGCAGCTCTCGTGGGTTCAACACAGATACGCAGTATTTT.

The chain links TRBV12-3 or TRBV12-4 to TRBJ2-3; D might be TRBD2 (6 bases). Deletions cut 5 bases from V and 2 bases from J, with 11 bases between. The CDR3 consists of 14 residues. This CDR3 is CASSLGGPTDTQYF. CDR3 bases: TGTGCCAGCAGTCTGGGGGGTCCCACAGATACGCAGTATTTT.

V and J are TRBV20-1 and TRBJ2-3, with TRBD2 matching over 7 bases. Per germline, CDR1 DFQATT and CDR2 SNEGSKA (reference sequence). This CDR3 is built from 14 residues. J gave up 1 base and V 4 bases, and 5 bases lay outside the gene matches. The CDR3 loop is CSAISAGGTDTQYF. The CDR3 bases are TGCAGTGCTATATCGGCGGGAGGCACAGATACGCAGTATTTT.